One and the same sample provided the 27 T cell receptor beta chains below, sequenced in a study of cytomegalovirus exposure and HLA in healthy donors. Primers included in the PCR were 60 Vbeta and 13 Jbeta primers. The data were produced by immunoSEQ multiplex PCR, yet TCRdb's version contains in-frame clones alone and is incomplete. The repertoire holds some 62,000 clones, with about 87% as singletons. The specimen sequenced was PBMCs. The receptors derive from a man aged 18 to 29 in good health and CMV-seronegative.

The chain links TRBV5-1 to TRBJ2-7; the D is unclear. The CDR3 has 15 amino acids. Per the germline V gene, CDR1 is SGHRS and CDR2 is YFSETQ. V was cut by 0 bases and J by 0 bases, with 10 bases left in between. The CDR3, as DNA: TGCGCCAGCAGCTTGGGGGTGCAGGCCTCCTACGAGCAGTACTTC. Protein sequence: CASSLGVQASYEQYF.

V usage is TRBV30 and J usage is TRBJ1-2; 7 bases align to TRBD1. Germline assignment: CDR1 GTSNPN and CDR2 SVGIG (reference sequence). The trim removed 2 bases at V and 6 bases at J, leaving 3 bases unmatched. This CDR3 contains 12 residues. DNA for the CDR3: TGTGCCTGGAGTCCCAGGGGGGATGGCTACACCTTC. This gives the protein CAWSPRGDGYTF. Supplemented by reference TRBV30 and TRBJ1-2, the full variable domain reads SQTIHQWPATLVQPVGSPLSLECTVEGTSNPNLYWYRQAAGRGLQLLFYSVGIGQISSEVPQNLSASRPQDRQFILSSKKLLLSDSGFYLCAWSPRGDGYTFGSGTRLTVV.

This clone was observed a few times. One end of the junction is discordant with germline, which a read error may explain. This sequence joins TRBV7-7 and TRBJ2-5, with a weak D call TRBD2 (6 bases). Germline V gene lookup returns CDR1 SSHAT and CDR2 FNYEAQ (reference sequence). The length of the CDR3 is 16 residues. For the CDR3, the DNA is TGTGCTAGCAGCTTAGTCGTAGATAGCGGCCAAGAGACCCAGTACTTC. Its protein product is CASSLVVDSGQETQYF.

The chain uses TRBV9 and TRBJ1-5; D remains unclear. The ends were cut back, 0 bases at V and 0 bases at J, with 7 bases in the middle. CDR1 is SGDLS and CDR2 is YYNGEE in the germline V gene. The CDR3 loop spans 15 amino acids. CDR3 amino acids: CASSVAGYSNQPQHF. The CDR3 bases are TGTGCCAGCAGCGTAGCAGGTTATAGCAATCAGCCCCAGCATTTT.

CDR3 nucleotide sequence: TGCAGTGCTAGGGTAGCCGAGCAGTACTTC. Its translation is CSARVAEQYF. This chain joins TRBV20-1 and TRBJ2-7; D is undetermined. Germline V CDR1 and CDR2: DFQATT, SNEGSKA (reference sequence). The CDR3 contains 10 residues. V was cut by 3 bases and J by 6 bases, with 6 bases left in between.

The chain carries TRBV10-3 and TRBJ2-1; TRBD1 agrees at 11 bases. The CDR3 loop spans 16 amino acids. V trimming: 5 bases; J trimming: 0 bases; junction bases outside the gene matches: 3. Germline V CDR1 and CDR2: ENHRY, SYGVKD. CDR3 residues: CAISFGTGGSYNEQFF. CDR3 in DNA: TGTGCCATCAGTTTCGGGACAGGGGGCTCCTACAATGAGCAGTTCTTC.

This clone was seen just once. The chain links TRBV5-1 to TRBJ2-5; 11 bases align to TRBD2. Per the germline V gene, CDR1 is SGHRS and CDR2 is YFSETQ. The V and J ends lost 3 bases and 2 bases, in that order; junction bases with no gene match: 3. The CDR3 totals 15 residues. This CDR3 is CASSSLAGGQETQYF. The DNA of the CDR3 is TGCGCCAGCAGCTCTCTAGCGGGGGGACAAGAGACCCAGTACTTC.

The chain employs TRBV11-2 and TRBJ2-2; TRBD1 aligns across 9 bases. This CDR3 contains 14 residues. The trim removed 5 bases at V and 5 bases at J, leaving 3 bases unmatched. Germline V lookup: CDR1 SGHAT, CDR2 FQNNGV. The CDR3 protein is CASSRQGGTGELFF. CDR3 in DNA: TGTGCCAGCAGCCGACAGGGGGGTACCGGGGAGCTGTTTTTT.

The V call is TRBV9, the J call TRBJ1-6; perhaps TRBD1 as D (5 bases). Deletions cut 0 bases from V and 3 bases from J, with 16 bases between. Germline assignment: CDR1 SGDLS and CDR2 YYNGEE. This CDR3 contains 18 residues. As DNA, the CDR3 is TGTGCCAGCAGCGTAGAAGAGTCAGGGCAAGGCTATAATTCACCCCTCCACTTT. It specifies CASSVEESGQGYNSPLHF.

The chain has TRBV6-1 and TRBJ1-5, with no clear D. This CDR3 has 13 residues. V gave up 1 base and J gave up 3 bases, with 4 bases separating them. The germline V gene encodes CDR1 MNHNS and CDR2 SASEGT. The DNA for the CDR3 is TGTGCCAGCAGTGAAGGGCTCAATCAGCCCCAGCATTTT. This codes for CASSEGLNQPQHF.

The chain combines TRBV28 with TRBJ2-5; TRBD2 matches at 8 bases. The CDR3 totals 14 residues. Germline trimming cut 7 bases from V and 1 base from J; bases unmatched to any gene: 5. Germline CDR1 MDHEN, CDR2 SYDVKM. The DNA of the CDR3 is TGTGCCAGCACCTCACTAGCGGTCCAAGAGACCCAGTACTTC. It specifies CASTSLAVQETQYF.

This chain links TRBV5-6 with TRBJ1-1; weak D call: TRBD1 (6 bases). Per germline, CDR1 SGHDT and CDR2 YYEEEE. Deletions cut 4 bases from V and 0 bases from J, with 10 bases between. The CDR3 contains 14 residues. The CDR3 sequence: CASSVWTVNTEAFF. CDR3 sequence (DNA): TGTGCCAGCAGCGTCTGGACAGTGAACACTGAAGCTTTCTTT.

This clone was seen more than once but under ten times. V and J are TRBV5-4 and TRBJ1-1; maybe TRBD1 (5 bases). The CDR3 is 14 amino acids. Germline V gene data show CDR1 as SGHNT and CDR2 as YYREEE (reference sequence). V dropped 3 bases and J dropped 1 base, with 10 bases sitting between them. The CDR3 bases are TGTGCCAGCAGCTCAGGGTGGACGAACACTGAAGCTTTCTTT. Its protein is CASSSGWTNTEAFF.

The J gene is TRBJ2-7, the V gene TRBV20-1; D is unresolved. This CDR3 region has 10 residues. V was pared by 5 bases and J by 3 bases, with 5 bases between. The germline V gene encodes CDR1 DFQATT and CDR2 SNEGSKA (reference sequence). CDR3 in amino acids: CSAPYYEQYF. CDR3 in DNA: TGCAGTGCTCCGTACTACGAGCAGTACTTC.

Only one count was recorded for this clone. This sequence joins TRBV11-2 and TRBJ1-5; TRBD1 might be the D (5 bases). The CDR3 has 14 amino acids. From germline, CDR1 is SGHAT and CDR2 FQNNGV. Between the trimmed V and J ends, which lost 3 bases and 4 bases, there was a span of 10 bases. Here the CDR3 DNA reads TGTGCCAGCAGCTTCTCGGAGGGGAATCAGCCCCAGCATTTT. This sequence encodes CASSFSEGNQPQHF.

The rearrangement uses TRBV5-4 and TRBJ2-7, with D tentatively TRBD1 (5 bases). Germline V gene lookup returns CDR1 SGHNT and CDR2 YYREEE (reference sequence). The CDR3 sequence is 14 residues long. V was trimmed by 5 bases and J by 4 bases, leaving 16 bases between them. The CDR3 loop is CASSVQVPPYEQYF. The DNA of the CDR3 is TGTGCCAGCAGTGTACAGGTCCCCCCATACGAGCAGTACTTC.

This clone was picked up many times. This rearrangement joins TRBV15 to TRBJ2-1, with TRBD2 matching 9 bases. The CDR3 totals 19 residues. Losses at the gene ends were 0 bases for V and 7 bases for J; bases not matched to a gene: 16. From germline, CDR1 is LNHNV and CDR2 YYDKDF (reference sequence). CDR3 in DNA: TGTGCCACCAGCAGAGATCTCGATACCGCGGGGGGGCCAGGGAATGAGCAGTTCTTC. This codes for CATSRDLDTAGGPGNEQFF.

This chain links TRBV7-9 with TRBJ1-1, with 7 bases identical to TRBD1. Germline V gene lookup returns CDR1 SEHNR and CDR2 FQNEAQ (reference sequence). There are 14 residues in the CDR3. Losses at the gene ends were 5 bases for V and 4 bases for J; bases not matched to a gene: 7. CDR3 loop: CASSEKAGGTEAFF. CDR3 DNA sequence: TGTGCCAGCAGCGAAAAGGCAGGGGGCACTGAAGCTTTCTTT.

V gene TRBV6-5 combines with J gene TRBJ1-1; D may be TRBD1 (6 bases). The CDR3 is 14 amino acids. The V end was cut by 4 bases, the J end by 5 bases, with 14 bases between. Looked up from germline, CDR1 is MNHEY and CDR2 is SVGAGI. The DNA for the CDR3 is TGTGCCAGCAGTTCGGGGGCGGGGGGGACTGAAGCTTTCTTT. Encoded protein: CASSSGAGGTEAFF.

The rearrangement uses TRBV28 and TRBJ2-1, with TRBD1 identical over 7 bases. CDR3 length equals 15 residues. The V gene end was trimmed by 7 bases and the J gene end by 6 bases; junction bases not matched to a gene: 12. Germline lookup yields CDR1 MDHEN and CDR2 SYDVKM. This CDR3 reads CASTLGQVLSNEQFF. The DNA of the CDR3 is TGTGCCAGCACCCTCGGACAGGTTCTTTCCAATGAGCAGTTCTTC.

CDR3 nucleotide sequence: TGTGCCAGTAATCCAGTCAGTACAAACATTCAGTACTTC. Translation gives CASNPVSTNIQYF. The V call is TRBV19, the J call TRBJ2-4; D is uncertain. Per germline, CDR1 LNHDA and CDR2 SQIVND (reference sequence). Trimming removed 7 bases from V and 6 bases from J, with 13 bases in between. The CDR3 is 13 amino acids.

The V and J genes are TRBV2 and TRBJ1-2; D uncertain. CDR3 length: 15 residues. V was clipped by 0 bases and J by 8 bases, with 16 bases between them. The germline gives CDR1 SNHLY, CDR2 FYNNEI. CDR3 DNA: TGTGCCAGCAGTGAAGCCGGGCCCCATACGGGGGGCTACACCTTC. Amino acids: CASSEAGPHTGGYTF.

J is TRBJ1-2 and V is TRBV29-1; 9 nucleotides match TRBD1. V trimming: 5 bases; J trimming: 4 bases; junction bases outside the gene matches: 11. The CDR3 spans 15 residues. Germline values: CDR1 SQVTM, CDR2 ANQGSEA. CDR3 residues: CSVSDRGLTRYGYTF. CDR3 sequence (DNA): TGCAGCGTTTCGGACAGGGGCTTAACCCGCTATGGCTACACCTTC.

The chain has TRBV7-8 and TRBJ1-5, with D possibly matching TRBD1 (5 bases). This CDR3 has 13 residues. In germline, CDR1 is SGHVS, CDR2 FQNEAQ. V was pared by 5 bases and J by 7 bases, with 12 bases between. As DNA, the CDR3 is TGTGCCAGCAGCCTTGGGGGGTCCCAGCCCCAGCATTTT. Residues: CASSLGGSQPQHF.

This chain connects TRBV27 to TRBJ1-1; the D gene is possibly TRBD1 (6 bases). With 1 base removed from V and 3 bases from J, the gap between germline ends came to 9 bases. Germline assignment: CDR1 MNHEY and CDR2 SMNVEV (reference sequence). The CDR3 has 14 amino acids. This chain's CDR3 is CASSLYRADTEAFF. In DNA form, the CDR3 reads TGTGCCAGCAGTTTATACAGGGCCGACACTGAAGCTTTCTTT.

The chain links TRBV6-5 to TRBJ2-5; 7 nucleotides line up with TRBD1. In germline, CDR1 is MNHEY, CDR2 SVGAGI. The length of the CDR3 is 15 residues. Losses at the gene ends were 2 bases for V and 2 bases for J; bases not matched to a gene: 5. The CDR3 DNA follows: TGTGCCAGCAGTTACGGGACAGTCGGACAAGAGACCCAGTACTTC. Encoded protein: CASSYGTVGQETQYF.

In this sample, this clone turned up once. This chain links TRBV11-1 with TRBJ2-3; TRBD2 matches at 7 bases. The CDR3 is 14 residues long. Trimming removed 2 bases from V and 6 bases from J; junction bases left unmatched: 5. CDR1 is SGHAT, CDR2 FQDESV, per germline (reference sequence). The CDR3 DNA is TGTGCCAGCAGCTTAAATGGGGGAGGGGATACGCAGTATTTT. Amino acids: CASSLNGGGDTQYF. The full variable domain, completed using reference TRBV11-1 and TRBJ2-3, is EAEVAQSPRYKITEKSQAVAFWCDPISGHATLYWYRQILGQGPELLVQFQDESVVDDSQLPKDRFSAERLKGVDSTLKIQPAELGDSAMYLCASSLNGGGDTQYFGPGTRLTVL.